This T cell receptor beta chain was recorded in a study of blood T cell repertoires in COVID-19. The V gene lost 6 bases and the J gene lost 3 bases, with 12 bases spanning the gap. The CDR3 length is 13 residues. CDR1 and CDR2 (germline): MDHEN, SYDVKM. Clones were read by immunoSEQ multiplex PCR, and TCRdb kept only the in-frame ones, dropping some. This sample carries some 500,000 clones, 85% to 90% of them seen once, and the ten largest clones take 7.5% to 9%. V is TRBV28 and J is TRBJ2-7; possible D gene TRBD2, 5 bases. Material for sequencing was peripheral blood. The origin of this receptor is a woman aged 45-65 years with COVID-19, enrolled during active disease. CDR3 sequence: CASRRAVSYEQYF. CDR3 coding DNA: TGTGCCAGCAGGCGGGCGGTGAGCTACGAGCAGTACTTC.